Here is one T cell receptor (beta chain) with its context. Its matching antigen is unknown. Ophthalmopathy patients had Clinical Activity Score at least 3, NOSPECS grade at least 4, duration under 3 months. Exclusion criteria comprised uncontrolled infection, other autoimmune disease, pregnancy or lactation. Regions amplified from RNA transcripts were the TCR beta CDR3 regions. A set of HTBI primers served as the primers for a first-round RT-PCR of the TCR CDR3. MiXCR, applied by TCRdb to the multiplex PCR reads, yields one record per CDR3 protein. Among about 610,000 distinct CDR3 sequences listed, under 15% were seen once. This sample was included in a study of T cells in Graves' hyperthyroidism and ophthalmopathy. Study-wide findings and caveats: In the analysis, a 13 V-J model separated ophthalmopathy from stable hyperthyroidism. The blood repertoire included most of the expanded thyroid clonotypes above 0.001.

The CDR3 spans 14 residues. V gave up 4 bases and J gave up 6 bases; unmatched junction bases: 6. Per the germline V gene, CDR1 is GTSNPN and CDR2 is SVGIG (reference sequence). This clonotype was sampled from a woman aged 40 to 50 with Graves' ophthalmopathy. V usage is TRBV30 and J usage is TRBJ1-1, with TRBD1 identical over 12 bases. Sequencing was done on a sample of blood. For the CDR3, the DNA is TGTGCCTGGACCCTGGGACAGGGGGCGCCTGAAGCTTTCTTT. Protein sequence: CAWTLGQGAPEAFF.